This T cell receptor beta chain was identified in a study of shared clonotypes between healthy human individuals. On the study more broadly: Researchers assigned three CD4 naive, three CD4 memory, two CD8 naive and one CD8 memory plate to each donor. Notes on the study in general: The study drew on few donors, limiting represented genetic and exposure-history diversity. Naive subsets usually exceeded memory subsets in estimated richness.

Germline assignment: CDR1 MNHEY and CDR2 SMNVEV (reference sequence). The V segment lost 3 bases and the J segment 8 bases; nucleotides outside the gene matches: 5. The CDR3 sequence is 13 residues long. Roughly 30,000 T cell genomes (around 200 ng DNA) went into each sorted-subset replicate. Assay: immunoSEQ multiplex PCR; the TCRdb copy retains only in-frame clones and omits some. The sample includes 2 million to 2.5 million clones, more than 85% of them seen just once. Naive CD8 cells lacked CD45RO and underwent positive selection for CCR7, leaving out terminally differentiated effector memory CD45RA+ cells. In regard to this clone: Its antigen remains unidentified.

The source of this sequence is a man between 18 and 29 years old in good health. Some clones in this sample may be carry-over from other donors' samples. Material for sequencing was naive CD8+ T cells from PBMCs. The V call is TRBV27, the J call TRBJ1-1, with 8 positions matching TRBD1. CDR3 coding DNA: TGTGCCAGCAGTTTTATACGGGACAGGGAAGCTTTCTTT. Protein product: CASSFIRDREAFF.